This TCR beta chain was profiled in a study of blood T cell repertoires in COVID-19. The overall study: Sites across the United States, Italy and Spain contributed samples from acute and convalescent COVID-19. PBMCs, B-cell-depleted T cells, or T cells provided the cDNA or gDNA that made up the material.

The CDR3 is 15 residues long. V was cut by 2 bases and J by 6 bases, with 13 bases left in between. Germline values: CDR1 ENHRY, CDR2 SYGVKD. Original data processing: For nucleated cells, counts were estimated from reference gene primer amplification. This table comes from immunoSEQ multiplex PCR, and its TCRdb copy is limited to in-frame clones, with some not included. The V and J calls and the clone size are those of that table, but D and trimming were determined from the DNA. The sample records just over 250,000 clones, around 90% being singletons. The sequenced material came from peripheral blood. The receptor was derived from a man aged 60-69 years who had recovered from COVID-19. The chain carries TRBV10-3 and TRBJ1-4; TRBD1 might be the D (5 bases). The CDR3 DNA sequence: TGTGCCATCAGTGAGCCGGGCGGGGCGGATGAAAAACTGTTTTTT. As protein: CAISEPGGADEKLFF.